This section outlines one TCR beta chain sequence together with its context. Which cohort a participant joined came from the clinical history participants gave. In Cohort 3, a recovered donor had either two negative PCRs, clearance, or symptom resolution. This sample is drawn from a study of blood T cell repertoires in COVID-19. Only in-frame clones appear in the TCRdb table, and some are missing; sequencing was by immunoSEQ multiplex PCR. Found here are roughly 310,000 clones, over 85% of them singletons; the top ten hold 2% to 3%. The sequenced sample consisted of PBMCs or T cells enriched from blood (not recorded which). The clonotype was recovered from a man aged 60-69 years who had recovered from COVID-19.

The CDR3 reads CASSPRGSGSFYNEQFF. In nucleotides, the CDR3 is TGTGCCAGCAGCCCTCGGGGTAGCGGGAGCTTCTACAATGAGCAGTTCTTC. The chain links TRBV7-9 to TRBJ2-1; 9 bases map to TRBD2. Germline V gene lookup returns CDR1 SEHNR and CDR2 FQNEAQ (reference sequence). The CDR3 totals 17 residues. J was trimmed by 3 bases and V by 5 bases; bases with no gene match: 11.